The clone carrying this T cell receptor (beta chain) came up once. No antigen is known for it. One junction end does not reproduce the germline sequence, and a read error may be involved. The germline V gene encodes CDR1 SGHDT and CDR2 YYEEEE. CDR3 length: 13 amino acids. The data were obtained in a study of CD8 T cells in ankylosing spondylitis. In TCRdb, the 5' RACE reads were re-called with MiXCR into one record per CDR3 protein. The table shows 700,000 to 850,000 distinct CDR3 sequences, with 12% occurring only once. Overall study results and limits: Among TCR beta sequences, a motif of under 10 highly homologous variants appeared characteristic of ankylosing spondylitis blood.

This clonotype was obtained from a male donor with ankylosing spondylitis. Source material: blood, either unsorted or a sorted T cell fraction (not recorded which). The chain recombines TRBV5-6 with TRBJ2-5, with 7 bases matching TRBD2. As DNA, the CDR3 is TGTGCCATCAGCGGGGTTGGACAAGAGACCCAGTACTTC. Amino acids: CAISGVGQETQYF. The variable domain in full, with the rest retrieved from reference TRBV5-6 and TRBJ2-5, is DAGVTQSPTHLIKTRGQQVTLRCSPKSGHDTVSWYQQALGQGPQFIFQYYEEEERQRGNFPDRFSGHQFPNYSSELNVNALLLGDSALYLCAISGVGQETQYFGPGTRLLVL.